This T cell receptor (beta chain) was sequenced in a study of shared clonotypes between healthy human individuals. Study findings and constraints: It was the non-shared clonotypes that had lower generation probabilities than clonotypes shared by all four donors.

Regarding this clone: Its antigen is as yet unknown.

Genomic DNA of every subset was divided equally among multiple immunoSEQ plates. The authors loaded roughly 200 ng DNA, approximately 30,000 T cell genomes, into sorted-subset replicate PCRs. The data were produced by immunoSEQ multiplex PCR, yet TCRdb's version contains in-frame clones alone and is incomplete. The sample contains about 980,000 clones, over 75% of which appear only once. Sequencing input: memory CD4+ T cells sorted from blood. Indicated subset: CD45RA-negative fraction. The receptor's source is a man between 18 and 35 years old in good health.

This chain's CDR3 is CASSPLGQGIPTDTQYF. CDR3 DNA: TGTGCCAGCTCACCACTGGGACAGGGGATCCCCACAGATACGCAGTATTTT. The chain combines TRBV18 with TRBJ2-3; TRBD1 matches 10 bases. CDR1 is KGHSH and CDR2 is LQKENI in the germline V gene. The CDR3 covers 17 residues. V shed 1 base, J shed 2 bases, and the junction held 6 bases outside the gene matches.